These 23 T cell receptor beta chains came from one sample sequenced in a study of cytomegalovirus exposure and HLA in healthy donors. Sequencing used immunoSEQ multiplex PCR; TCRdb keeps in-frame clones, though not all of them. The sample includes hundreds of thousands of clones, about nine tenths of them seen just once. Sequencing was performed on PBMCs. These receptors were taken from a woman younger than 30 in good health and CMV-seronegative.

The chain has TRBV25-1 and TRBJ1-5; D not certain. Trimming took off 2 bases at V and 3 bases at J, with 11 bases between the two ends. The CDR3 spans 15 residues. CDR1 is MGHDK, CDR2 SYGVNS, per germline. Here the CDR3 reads CASSEAGGTNQPQHF. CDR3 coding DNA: TGTGCCAGCAGTGAAGCAGGAGGCACCAATCAGCCCCAGCATTTT.

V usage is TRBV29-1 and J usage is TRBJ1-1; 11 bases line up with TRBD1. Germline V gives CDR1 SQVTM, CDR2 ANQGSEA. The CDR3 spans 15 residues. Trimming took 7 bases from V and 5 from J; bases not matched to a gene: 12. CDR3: CSALLRDRGWTEAFF. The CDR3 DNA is TGCAGCGCCCTACTCCGGGACAGGGGGTGGACTGAAGCTTTCTTT.

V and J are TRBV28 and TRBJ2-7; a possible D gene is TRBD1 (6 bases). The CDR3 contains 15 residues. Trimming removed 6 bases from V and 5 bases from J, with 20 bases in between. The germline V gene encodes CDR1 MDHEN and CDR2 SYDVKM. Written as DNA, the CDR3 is TGTGCCAGCAGGACCTACAGGGCCGGGCGGGACGAGCAGTACTTC. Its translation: CASRTYRAGRDEQYF.

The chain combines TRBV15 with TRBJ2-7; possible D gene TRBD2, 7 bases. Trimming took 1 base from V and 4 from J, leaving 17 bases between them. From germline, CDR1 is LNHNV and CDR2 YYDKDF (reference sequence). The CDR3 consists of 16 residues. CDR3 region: CATSRVDGGRRYEQYF. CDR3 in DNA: TGTGCCACCAGCAGAGTAGACGGGGGGCGCCGATACGAGCAGTACTTC. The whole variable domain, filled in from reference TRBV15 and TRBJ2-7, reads DAMVIQNPRYQVTQFGKPVTLSCSQTLNHNVMYWYQQKSSQAPKLLFHYYDKDFNNEADTPDNFQSRRPNTSFCFLDIRSPGLGDTAMYLCATSRVDGGRRYEQYFGPGTRLTVT.

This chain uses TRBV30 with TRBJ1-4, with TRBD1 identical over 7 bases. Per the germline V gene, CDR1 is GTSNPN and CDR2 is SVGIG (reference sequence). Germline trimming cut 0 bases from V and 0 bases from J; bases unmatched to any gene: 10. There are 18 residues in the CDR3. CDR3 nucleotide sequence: TGTGCCTGGAGTGTACTACGAGGACAGGTTGCAACTAATGAAAAACTGTTTTTT. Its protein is CAWSVLRGQVATNEKLFF.

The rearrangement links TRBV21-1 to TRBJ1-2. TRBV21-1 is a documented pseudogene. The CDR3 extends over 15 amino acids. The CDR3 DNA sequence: TGTGCCACCCAGAGGAGGTTAGCGTATGTGGATGGCTACACCTTC. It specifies CATQRRLAYVDGYTF.

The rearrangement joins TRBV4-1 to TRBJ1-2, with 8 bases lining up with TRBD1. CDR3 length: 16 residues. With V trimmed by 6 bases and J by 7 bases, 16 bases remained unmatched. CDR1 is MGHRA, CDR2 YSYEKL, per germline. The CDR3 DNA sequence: TGCGCCAGCAGGAGAGGGGGAGGCAGGGGGCCAGGTGGCTACACCTTC. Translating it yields CASRRGGGRGPGGYTF.

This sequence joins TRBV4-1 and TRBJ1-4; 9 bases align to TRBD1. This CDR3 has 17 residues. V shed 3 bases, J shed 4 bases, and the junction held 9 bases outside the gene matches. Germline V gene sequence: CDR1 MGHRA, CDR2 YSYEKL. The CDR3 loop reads CASSQVGTGSHNEKLFF. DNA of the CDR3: TGCGCCAGCAGCCAGGTGGGGACAGGGTCCCATAATGAAAAACTGTTTTTT.

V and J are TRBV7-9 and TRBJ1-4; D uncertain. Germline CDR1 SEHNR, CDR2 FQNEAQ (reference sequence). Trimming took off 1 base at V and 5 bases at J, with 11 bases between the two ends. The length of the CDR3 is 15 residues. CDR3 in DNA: TGTGCCAGCAGCTTAGGGGCAGGTAGAAATGAAAAACTGTTTTTT. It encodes CASSLGAGRNEKLFF.

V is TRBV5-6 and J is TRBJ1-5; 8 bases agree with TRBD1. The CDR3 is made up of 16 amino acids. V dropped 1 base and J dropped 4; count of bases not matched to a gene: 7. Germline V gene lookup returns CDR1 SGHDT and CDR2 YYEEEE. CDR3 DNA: TGTGCCAGCAGCTTGCGGACAGGGCGCGGAAATCAGCCCCAGCATTTT. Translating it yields CASSLRTGRGNQPQHF. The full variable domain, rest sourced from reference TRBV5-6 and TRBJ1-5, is DAGVTQSPTHLIKTRGQQVTLRCSPKSGHDTVSWYQQALGQGPQFIFQYYEEEERQRGNFPDRFSGHQFPNYSSELNVNALLLGDSALYLCASSLRTGRGNQPQHFGDGTRLSIL.

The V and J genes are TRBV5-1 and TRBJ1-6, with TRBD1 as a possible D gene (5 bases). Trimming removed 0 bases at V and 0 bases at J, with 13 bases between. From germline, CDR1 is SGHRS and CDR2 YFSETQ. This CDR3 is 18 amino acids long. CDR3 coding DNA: TGCGCCAGCAGCTTGGCCGCGGGGCAAAGCTCCTATAATTCACCCCTCCACTTT. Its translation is CASSLAAGQSSYNSPLHF.

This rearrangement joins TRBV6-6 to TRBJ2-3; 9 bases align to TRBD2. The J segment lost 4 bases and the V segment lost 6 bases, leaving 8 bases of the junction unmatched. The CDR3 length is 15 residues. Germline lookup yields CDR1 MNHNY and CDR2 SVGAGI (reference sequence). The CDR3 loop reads CASSQTSGAPDTQYF. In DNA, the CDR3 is TGTGCCAGCAGCCAGACTAGCGGCGCCCCAGATACGCAGTATTTT.

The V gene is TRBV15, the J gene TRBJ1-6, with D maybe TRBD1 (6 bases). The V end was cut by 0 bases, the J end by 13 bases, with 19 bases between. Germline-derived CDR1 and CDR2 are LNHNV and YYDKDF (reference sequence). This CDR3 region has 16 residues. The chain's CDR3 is CATSRDLLTGTGPLHF. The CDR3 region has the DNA TGTGCCACCAGCAGAGATCTCTTAACGGGTACAGGGCCCCTCCACTTT.

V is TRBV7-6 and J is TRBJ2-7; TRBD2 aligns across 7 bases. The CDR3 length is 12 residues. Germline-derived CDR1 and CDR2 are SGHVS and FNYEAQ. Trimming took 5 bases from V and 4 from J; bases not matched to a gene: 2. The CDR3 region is CASSPGGYEQYF. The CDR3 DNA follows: TGTGCCAGCAGCCCGGGGGGATACGAGCAGTACTTC.

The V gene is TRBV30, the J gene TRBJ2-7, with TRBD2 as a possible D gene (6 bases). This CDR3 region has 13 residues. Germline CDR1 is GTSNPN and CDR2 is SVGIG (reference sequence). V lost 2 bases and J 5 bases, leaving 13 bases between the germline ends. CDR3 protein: CAWSSGSMDEQYF. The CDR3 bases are TGTGCCTGGAGTTCCGGGAGTATGGACGAGCAGTACTTC.

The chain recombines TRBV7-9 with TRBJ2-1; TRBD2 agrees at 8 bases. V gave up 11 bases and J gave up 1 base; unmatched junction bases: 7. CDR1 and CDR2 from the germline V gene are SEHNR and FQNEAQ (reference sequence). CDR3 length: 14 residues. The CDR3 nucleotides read TGTGCCTCGGGGGGGCTAAGGTCCTACAATGAGCAGTTCTTC. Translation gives CASGGLRSYNEQFF.

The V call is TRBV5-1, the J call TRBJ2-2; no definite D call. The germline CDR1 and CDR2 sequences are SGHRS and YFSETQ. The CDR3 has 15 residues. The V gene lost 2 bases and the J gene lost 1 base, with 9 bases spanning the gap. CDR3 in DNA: TGCGCCAGCAGCTTTACAGCCGGGAACACCGGGGAGCTGTTTTTT. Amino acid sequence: CASSFTAGNTGELFF.

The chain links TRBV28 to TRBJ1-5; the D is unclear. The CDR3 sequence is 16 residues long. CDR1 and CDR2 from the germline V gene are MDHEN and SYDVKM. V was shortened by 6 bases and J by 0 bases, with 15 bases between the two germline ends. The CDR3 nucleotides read TGTGCCAGCAGCCCCTGGGCAGTTTATAGCAATCAGCCCCAGCATTTT. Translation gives CASSPWAVYSNQPQHF. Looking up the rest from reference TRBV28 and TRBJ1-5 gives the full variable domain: DVKVTQSSRYLVKRTGEKVFLECVQDMDHENMFWYRQDPGLGLRLIYFSYDVKMKEKGDIPEGYSVSREKKERFSLILESASTNQTSMYLCASSPWAVYSNQPQHFGDGTRLSIL.

DNA for the CDR3: TGTGCCAGCAGTCCGTGGGGCGGGGAACAAGAGACCCAGTACTTC. Translated: CASSPWGGEQETQYF. The V gene is TRBV27, the J gene TRBJ2-5, with a tentative D call TRBD2 (6 bases). V lost 5 bases, J lost 2 bases, and 15 bases lay in between. The CDR3 contains 15 residues. In germline, CDR1 is MNHEY, CDR2 SMNVEV (reference sequence).

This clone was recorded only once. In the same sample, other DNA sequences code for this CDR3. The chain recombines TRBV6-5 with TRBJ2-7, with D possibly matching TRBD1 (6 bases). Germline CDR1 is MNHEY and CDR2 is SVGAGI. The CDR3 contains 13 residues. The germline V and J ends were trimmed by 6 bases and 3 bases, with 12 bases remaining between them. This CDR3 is CASSVTGSYEQYF. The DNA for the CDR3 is TGTGCCAGCAGCGTAACAGGGAGCTACGAGCAGTACTTC.

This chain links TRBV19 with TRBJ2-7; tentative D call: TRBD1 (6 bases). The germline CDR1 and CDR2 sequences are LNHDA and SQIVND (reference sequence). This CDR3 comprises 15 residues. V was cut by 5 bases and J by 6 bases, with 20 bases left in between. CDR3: CASSPSTGLTVEQYF. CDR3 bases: TGTGCCAGTAGTCCTTCGACAGGTTTAACGGTCGAGCAGTACTTC.

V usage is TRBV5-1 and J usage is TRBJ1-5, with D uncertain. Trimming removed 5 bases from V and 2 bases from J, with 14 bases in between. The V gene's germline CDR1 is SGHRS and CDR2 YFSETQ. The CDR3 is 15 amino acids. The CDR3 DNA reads TGCGCCAGCAGATCGTCTCCCTCCGGCAATCAGCCCCAGCATTTT. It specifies CASRSSPSGNQPQHF.

In nucleotides, the CDR3 is TGTGCCAGCAGGGGACAGGGAGCAATGGACACTGAAGCTTTCTTT. It encodes CASRGQGAMDTEAFF. V gene TRBV25-1 combines with J gene TRBJ1-1, with 9 bases identical to TRBD1. Trimming at V came to 6 bases and at J to 3 bases, leaving 8 bases not matched to a gene. The CDR3 runs 15 residues. Germline CDR1 and CDR2: MGHDK and SYGVNS.